Listed below are T cell receptor beta chains from one sample, sequenced in a study of blood T cell repertoires in COVID-19. Sequencing was performed with immunoSEQ multiplex PCR; in TCRdb, only in-frame clones are kept and a portion is missing. The table records a few hundred thousand clones, approximately 78% of them present only once. Sequencing was performed on PBMCs or T cells enriched from blood (not recorded which). The receptors here all came from a middle-aged man who had recovered from COVID-19. The CDR3 runs from the conserved cysteine through the conserved F or W. A D gene is named only where the DNA matches it firmly. Only some rows state a clone size, as once, few, many or a class for expanded clones.

TRBV7-2	.	TRBJ2-1	.	CASKRGAGNEQFF	TGTGCCAGCAAACGGGGGGCAGGCAATGAGCAGTTCTTC
TRBV2	.	TRBJ1-5	.	CASSERENQPQHF	TGTGCCAGCAGTGAACGGGAAAATCAGCCCCAGCATTTT
TRBV9	.	TRBJ1-3	TRBD1	CASSPGGLGNTIYF	TGTGCCAGCAGCCCAGGGGGGCTCGGTAACACCATATATTTT
TRBV6-5	.	TRBJ2-6	.	CASSYSHRAGANVLTF	TGTGCCAGCAGTTACTCACACAGGGCTGGGGCCAACGTCCTGACTTTC
TRBV28	few	TRBJ2-3	.	CASSGAGFVSDTQYF	TGTGCCAGCAGTGGGGCAGGATTTGTTTCGGATACGCAGTATTTT
TRBV6-5	.	TRBJ1-5	.	CASSGSNQPQHF	TGTGCCAGCTCGGGGAGCAATCAGCCCCAGCATTTT
TRBV5-6	.	TRBJ2-7	.	CASVRGSADPTYEQYF	TGTGCCAGCGTAAGGGGGAGTGCAGACCCGACCTACGAGCAGTACTTC
TRBV6-4	.	TRBJ1-6	TRBD1	CASSFDRVSPLHF	TGTGCCAGCAGTTTCGACAGGGTTTCACCCCTCCACTTT
TRBV6-5	.	TRBJ2-7	.	CAIRSRGAPYEQYF	TGTGCCATCCGGTCCCGCGGGGCCCCCTACGAGCAGTACTTC
TRBV7-9	.	TRBJ2-7	TRBD1	CASRGDWTGGTYEQYF	TGTGCCAGCAGAGGGGATTGGACAGGGGGGACCTACGAGCAGTACTTC
TRBV19	.	TRBJ2-1	TRBD2	CATRRTSGRGGYNEQFF	TGTGCCACCCGAAGGACTAGCGGGAGGGGGGGGTACAATGAGCAGTTCTTC